The 27 T cell receptor beta chains listed next were all sequenced from one sample in a study of T-cell memory formation after mild COVID-19. TCRdb re-called the 5' RACE reads with MiXCR, one entry per CDR3 protein. Of 260,000 or so distinct CDR3 sequences in the sample, around 15% were seen once. The source material was PBMCs or a T cell subset sorted from them (not recorded which). The receptors shown here come from a man aged 18 to 30 who had mild COVID-19 (a few samples of this study predate the infection). Cell type and time point are not known.

This clonotype was detected a few times. V usage is TRBV30 and J usage is TRBJ1-6; D gene uncertain. The CDR3 has 12 residues. Germline CDR1 reads GTSNPN; CDR2 reads SVGIG (reference sequence). Trimming left V 4 bases short and J 14 bases short, with 15 bases between. The CDR3 loop reads CAWTTAGLALHF. The CDR3 nucleotides are TGTGCCTGGACTACGGCGGGTTTGGCCCTCCACTTT.

This clonotype was recorded a few times. The chain uses TRBV20-1 and TRBJ1-5; D uncertain. V was cut by 3 bases and J by 1 base, with 13 bases left in between. CDR1 and CDR2 (germline): DFQATT, SNEGSKA (reference sequence). The CDR3 runs to 15 residues. CDR3 nucleotides: TGCAGTGCTAGTCCCGGGTCGGAAAGCAATCAGCCCCAGCATTTT. Encoded protein: CSASPGSESNQPQHF.

This clonotype was seen more than once but under ten times. This chain links TRBV24-1 with TRBJ2-1, with TRBD1 as a possible D gene (6 bases). Trimming left V 5 bases short and J 8 bases short, with 21 bases between. Germline V lookup: CDR1 KGHDR, CDR2 SFDVKD. The CDR3 has 16 residues. The CDR3 here is CATSAHPSTGMDEQFF. For the CDR3, the DNA is TGTGCCACCAGTGCCCACCCCTCCACAGGGATGGATGAGCAGTTCTTC.

In nucleotides, the CDR3 is TGTGCCAGCAGCTTCCAAGGAATCCATTTAGGATCACCCCTCCACTTT. Residues: CASSFQGIHLGSPLHF. This chain connects TRBV7-3 to TRBJ1-6, with no clear D. Germline values: CDR1 SGHTA, CDR2 FQGTGA. V gave up 3 bases and J gave up 10 bases, with 19 bases separating them. The CDR3 is made up of 16 amino acids.

This clonotype was counted a few times. The rearrangement joins TRBV6-6 to TRBJ2-4, with D tentatively TRBD2 (5 bases). From germline, CDR1 is MNHNY and CDR2 SVGAGI (reference sequence). The CDR3 has 12 residues. Trimming removed 5 bases at V and 7 bases at J, with 9 bases between. The CDR3 here is CASSTPGNIQYF. The CDR3 DNA reads TGTGCCAGCAGTACCCCGGGGAACATTCAGTACTTC.

This clonotype showed up just a few times. The chain joins TRBV11-1 to TRBJ2-7; no reliable D call. Germline CDR1 reads SGHAT; CDR2 reads FQDESV (reference sequence). The CDR3 has 15 residues. The V and J ends lost 1 base and 1 base respectively, with 11 bases between them. This CDR3 reads CASSLEVGTSYEQYF. The CDR3 DNA is TGTGCCAGCAGCTTAGAGGTGGGCACATCCTACGAGCAGTACTTC.

This clonotype was counted between two and nine times. J is TRBJ2-3 and V is TRBV7-8; the match to TRBD2 covers 12 bases. J lost 5 bases, V lost 4 bases, and 7 bases had no gene match. The CDR3 totals 16 residues. Germline V CDR1 and CDR2: SGHVS, FQNEAQ. The chain's CDR3 is CASSSRTSGVLDTQYF. CDR3 nucleotides: TGTGCCAGCAGCTCGAGGACTAGCGGGGTCTTAGATACGCAGTATTTT.

This clonotype was detected only a few times. This sequence joins TRBV4-1 and TRBJ2-3, with D maybe TRBD2 (6 bases). In germline, CDR1 is MGHRA, CDR2 YSYEKL. With 1 base removed from V and 1 base from J, the gap between germline ends came to 9 bases. The CDR3 sequence is 15 residues long. The CDR3: CASSQGDSGTDTQYF. Written as DNA, the CDR3 is TGCGCCAGCAGCCAAGGGGACTCGGGCACAGATACGCAGTATTTT.

This clonotype appeared a few times. The chain employs TRBV6-5 and TRBJ2-3; D may match TRBD1 or TRBD2 (5 bases each). CDR1 and CDR2 from the germline V gene are MNHEY and SVGAGI. Trimming shortened V by 6 bases and J by 9 bases, and 28 bases separated the two germline ends. CDR3 length: 17 residues. The CDR3 nucleotides read TGTGCCAGCAGACCCCAGATCAGGGAGTCCCTTAGAGGAACGCAGTATTTT. Its translation: CASRPQIRESLRGTQYF.

V gene TRBV9 combines with J gene TRBJ1-2; a possible D gene is TRBD1 (6 bases). This CDR3 has 14 residues. Between the trimmed V and J ends, which lost 4 bases and 2 bases, there was a span of 12 bases. From germline, CDR1 is SGDLS and CDR2 YYNGEE. The CDR3 region has the DNA TGTGCCAGCAGCACCCGGACAGAGAACTATGGCTACACCTTC. It codes for CASSTRTENYGYTF.

The sample holds a few counts of this clonotype. The CDR3 spells CASSRRLADFQPTDTQYF. Here the CDR3 DNA reads TGTGCCAGCAGCCGTCGACTAGCGGATTTTCAACCCACAGATACGCAGTATTTT. This chain uses TRBV11-2 with TRBJ2-3; TRBD2 matches at 9 bases. Trimming took 5 bases from V and 2 from J; bases not matched to a gene: 14. The CDR3 length is 18 residues. The germline V gene has CDR1 SGHAT and CDR2 FQNNGV.

V and J are TRBV20-1 and TRBJ1-4, with a weak D call TRBD1 (6 bases). The CDR3 is 16 residues long. V was trimmed by 3 bases and J by 8 bases, leaving 22 bases between them. Germline V gene sequence: CDR1 DFQATT, CDR2 SNEGSKA (reference sequence). This chain's CDR3 is CSASPTLGAHREKLFF. The DNA of the CDR3 is TGCAGTGCTAGCCCCACCCTGGGGGCTCATCGGGAAAAACTGTTTTTT.

This clonotype was seen only once. The chain joins TRBV7-8 to TRBJ2-2; TRBD2 aligns across 7 bases. Germline assignment: CDR1 SGHVS and CDR2 FQNEAQ. J gave up 6 bases and V 5 bases, and 9 bases lay outside the gene matches. There are 15 residues in the CDR3. CDR3 residues: CASSLPMGRAGELFF. Written as DNA, the CDR3 is TGTGCCAGCAGCCTACCTATGGGGAGGGCCGGGGAGCTGTTTTTT.

V gene TRBV29-1 combines with J gene TRBJ1-3; 12 bases are shared with TRBD1. In germline, CDR1 is SQVTM, CDR2 ANQGSEA. The V gene end was trimmed by 7 bases and the J gene end by 3 bases; junction bases not matched to a gene: 10. CDR3 length: 16 amino acids. The CDR3 coding sequence is TGCAGCGCCCTAGCGAGGGACAGGGGGCTTGGAAACACCATATATTTT. It encodes CSALARDRGLGNTIYF.

This clonotype was seen more than once but under ten times. The V call is TRBV5-1, the J call TRBJ2-3; tentatively, D is TRBD1 or TRBD2 (6 bases each). Trimming cost V 3 bases and J 2 bases, with 16 bases left between them. CDR1 is SGHRS, CDR2 YFSETQ, per germline. This CDR3 spans 16 amino acids. The CDR3 here is CASSSRGGGITDTQYF. Here the CDR3 DNA reads TGCGCCAGCAGCTCCAGGGGTGGAGGGATCACAGATACGCAGTATTTT.

This clonotype appeared a few times. The chain couples TRBV4-1 to TRBJ2-1, with TRBD1 matching 8 bases. CDR3 size: 14 residues. Germline assignment: CDR1 MGHRA and CDR2 YSYEKL. The J segment lost 5 bases and the V segment lost 5 bases, leaving 5 bases of the junction unmatched. CDR3 sequence (DNA): TGCGCCAGCAGCGTAAGACAGGGGCACAATGAGCAGTTCTTC. The encoded protein is CASSVRQGHNEQFF.

V is TRBV11-2 and J is TRBJ2-6, with 8 bases aligning to TRBD1. Looked up from germline, CDR1 is SGHAT and CDR2 is FQNNGV. The CDR3 is made up of 19 amino acids. J was trimmed by 4 bases and V by 2 bases; bases with no gene match: 13. This CDR3 is CASSLQTQAGGTGANVLTF. The CDR3 DNA reads TGTGCCAGCAGCTTACAGACCCAAGCAGGGGGCACCGGGGCCAACGTCCTGACTTTC. Variable domain in full (rest from reference TRBV11-2 and TRBJ2-6): EAGVAQSPRYKIIEKRQSVAFWCNPISGHATLYWYQQILGQGPKLLIQFQNNGVVDDSQLPKDRFSAERLKGVDSTLKIQPAKLEDSAVYLCASSLQTQAGGTGANVLTFGAGSRLTVL.

This clonotype was found a few times. This sequence joins TRBV4-3 and TRBJ2-5; 8 positions agree with TRBD2. Trimming at V came to 4 bases and at J to 5 bases, leaving 9 bases not matched to a gene. CDR3 length equals 15 residues. Per the germline V gene, CDR1 is LGHNA and CDR2 is YSLEER. The CDR3 sequence: CASSRKRGGLETQYF. The CDR3 coding sequence is TGCGCCAGCAGCCGGAAACGGGGGGGCTTGGAGACCCAGTACTTC.

V is TRBV24-1 and J is TRBJ1-5; D is undetermined. Trimming left V 2 bases short and J 11 bases short, with 12 bases between. Germline values: CDR1 KGHDR, CDR2 SFDVKD. The CDR3 runs to 13 residues. CDR3 region: CATSDSGWGAQHF. The CDR3 DNA reads TGTGCCACCAGTGATTCGGGCTGGGGAGCCCAGCATTTT.

This chain links TRBV21-1 with TRBJ2-7; the table's TRBD2 call for D was not verified on the DNA. TRBV21-1 is tagged as a pseudogene. This CDR3 spans 20 amino acids. In DNA, the CDR3 is TGTGCCAGCAGCAAAGGGGACCCGGGACTAGCGGGGGGGAGCTCCTACGAGCAGTACGTC. Its translation: CASSKGDPGLAGGSSYEQYV.

This clonotype was found a few times. The rearrangement links TRBV29-1 to TRBJ1-2, with D possibly TRBD1 on 5 matching bases. This CDR3 has 12 residues. V dropped 6 bases and J dropped 6 bases, with 14 bases sitting between them. Germline V CDR1 and CDR2: SQVTM, ANQGSEA. CDR3 nucleotides: TGCAGCGTGGAGGGGCAGGCCCATGGCTACACCTTC. Amino acids: CSVEGQAHGYTF.

Ten or more counts support this clonotype. The V and J genes are TRBV5-1 and TRBJ2-5, with 7 bases fitting TRBD2. After removal of 0 bases from V and 4 bases from J, the junction contained 3 bases not matched to a gene. The CDR3 runs to 14 residues. In germline, CDR1 is SGHRS, CDR2 YFSETQ. CDR3 protein: CASSLEGGGETQYF. CDR3 sequence (DNA): TGCGCCAGCAGCTTGGAGGGCGGGGGAGAGACCCAGTACTTC.

This clonotype was seen more than once but under ten times. The V and J genes are TRBV5-1 and TRBJ2-3; no clear D gene. Trimming took 4 bases from V and 6 from J, leaving 12 bases between them. The CDR3 sequence is 13 residues long. Germline assignment: CDR1 SGHRS and CDR2 YFSETQ. In DNA, the CDR3 is TGCGCCAGCAGCCCGATCCCAGAGGATACGCAGTATTTT. Its protein is CASSPIPEDTQYF.

In this sample, this clonotype turned up a few times. CDR3 DNA sequence: TGTGCCAGCTCATTCGGACTAGGCACAGATACGCAGTATTTT. It encodes CASSFGLGTDTQYF. The chain combines TRBV18 with TRBJ2-3; 7 bases agree with TRBD2. The ends lost 5 bases at V and 1 base at J; junction bases unmatched: 3. Germline values: CDR1 KGHSH, CDR2 LQKENI. This CDR3 is built from 14 residues. Full variable domain (outside the CDR3, taken from reference TRBV18 and TRBJ2-3): NAGVMQNPRHLVRRRGQEARLRCSPMKGHSHVYWYRQLPEEGLKFMVYLQKENIIDESGMPKERFSAEFPKEGPSILRIQQVVRGDSAAYFCASSFGLGTDTQYFGPGTRLTVL.

This clonotype was recorded many times. This chain uses TRBV9 with TRBJ2-2; 9 positions match TRBD2. V gave up 3 bases and J gave up 2 bases; unmatched junction bases: 8. The CDR3 runs to 17 residues. The germline V gene encodes CDR1 SGDLS and CDR2 YYNGEE. The CDR3 spells CASSDVAGAFNTGELFF. The DNA for the CDR3 is TGTGCCAGCAGCGACGTAGCGGGGGCCTTCAACACCGGGGAGCTGTTTTTT.

The chain is built from TRBV5-1 and TRBJ2-3, with 9 bases fitting TRBD2. The germline V gene has CDR1 SGHRS and CDR2 YFSETQ. J gave up 0 bases and V 4 bases, and 9 bases lay outside the gene matches. The CDR3 contains 17 residues. The DNA of the CDR3 is TGCGCCAGCAGCCCCGCTGCGGGGGGGCCTAGCACAGATACGCAGTATTTT. It is translated as CASSPAAGGPSTDTQYF.

This clonotype was detected only a few times. J is TRBJ2-1 and V is TRBV7-9, with D perhaps matching TRBD2 (5 bases). The germline V gene encodes CDR1 SEHNR and CDR2 FQNEAQ (reference sequence). This CDR3 is 13 amino acids long. Deletions cut 6 bases from V and 2 bases from J, with 8 bases between. The CDR3 sequence: CASRGAAYNEQFF. DNA for the CDR3: TGTGCCAGCAGGGGAGCGGCCTACAATGAGCAGTTCTTC.